Each of the 28 T cell receptor beta chains below was sequenced from the same sample in a study of identical twins. MiXCR was run by TCRdb on the 5' RACE reads, yielding one entry per CDR3 protein. The sample consists of roughly 500,000 distinct CDR3 sequences, 22% of them appearing once. These records were also assigned to another study, of T cells expressing NK-cell markers.

The sequenced material came from CD4+ T cells sorted from blood. These receptors were obtained from a woman in her late teens or twenties in good health.

The V gene is TRBV7-2, the J gene TRBJ2-1; D remains unclear. CDR1 is SGHTA, CDR2 FQGNSA, per germline. The CDR3 is 13 amino acids. V lost 1 base, J lost 7 bases, and 8 bases lay in between. CDR3 coding DNA: TGTGCCAGCAGCTTAGTTAATAGGAATGAGCAGTTCTTC. Its protein product is CASSLVNRNEQFF.

This clonotype was seen a handful of times. This chain uses TRBV2 with TRBJ2-1; D gene unclear. Germline V lookup: CDR1 SNHLY, CDR2 FYNNEI. This CDR3 region has 13 residues. The V end lost 3 bases, the J end lost 3 bases, and 6 bases lay between the germline ends. CDR3 sequence: CASSERDYNEQFF. CDR3 coding DNA: TGTGCCAGCAGTGAGCGAGACTACAATGAGCAGTTCTTC.

The chain carries TRBV12-3 or TRBV12-4 and TRBJ1-1; no firm D call. V was clipped by 3 bases and J by 4 bases, with 9 bases between them. CDR3 size: 13 residues. CDR3 region: CASSFSGITEAFF. The CDR3 DNA follows: TGTGCCAGCAGTTTTAGTGGGATCACTGAAGCTTTCTTT.

V and J are TRBV5-1 and TRBJ2-1; TRBD2 aligns across 9 bases. Trimming at V came to 3 bases and at J to 4 bases, leaving 20 bases not matched to a gene. From germline, CDR1 is SGHRS and CDR2 YFSETQ. CDR3 size: 20 residues. The CDR3 nucleotides are TGCGCCAGCAGCTCCGCGCGCGCCAGGGGGAGCGGGAGGCGATACAATGAGCAGTTCTTC. It translates to CASSSARARGSGRRYNEQFF.

This clonotype was counted a few times. This chain links TRBV20-1 with TRBJ2-3; the D gene is possibly TRBD2 (6 bases). This CDR3 region has 15 residues. Germline-derived CDR1 and CDR2 are DFQATT and SNEGSKA (reference sequence). Deletions cut 6 bases from V and 2 bases from J, with 18 bases between. The CDR3, as DNA: TGCAGTGCCCTGAGGACTGGGGGACTCACAGATACGCAGTATTTT. Encoded protein: CSALRTGGLTDTQYF.

This clonotype is a singleton in its sample. This chain connects TRBV14 to TRBJ2-2; D call uncertain. The CDR3 runs to 15 residues. The germline V and J ends were trimmed by 2 bases and 1 base, with 8 bases remaining between them. Germline values: CDR1 SGHDN, CDR2 FVKESK. The CDR3 reads CASSQSHGNTGELFF. The CDR3 DNA follows: TGTGCCAGCAGCCAATCCCACGGGAACACCGGGGAGCTGTTTTTT.

This rearrangement joins TRBV18 to TRBJ1-1; tentatively, D is TRBD1 (6 bases). Per the germline V gene, CDR1 is KGHSH and CDR2 is LQKENI. The CDR3 contains 17 residues. With 3 bases removed from V and 0 bases from J, the gap between germline ends came to 17 bases. Here the CDR3 reads CASSPRTDSFMNTEAFF. For the CDR3, the DNA is TGTGCCAGCTCACCCCGGACAGATAGCTTCATGAACACTGAAGCTTTCTTT.

The chain combines TRBV15 with TRBJ2-7; possibly TRBD1 or TRBD2 for D (5 bases each). This CDR3 region has 16 residues. Germline CDR1 and CDR2: LNHNV and YYDKDF (reference sequence). With 1 base removed from V and 4 bases from J, the gap between germline ends came to 17 bases. CDR3 protein: CATSRAWDGASYEQYF. In DNA form, the CDR3 reads TGTGCCACCAGCAGAGCTTGGGACGGGGCTTCGTACGAGCAGTACTTC.

J is TRBJ2-1 and V is TRBV9; 8 nucleotides match TRBD2. The CDR3 totals 15 residues. V lost 0 bases to trimming and J lost 13 bases; unmatched junction nucleotides: 12. The V gene's germline CDR1 is SGDLS and CDR2 YYNGEE. The CDR3 reads CASSVEGLERIAQFF. Here the CDR3 DNA reads TGTGCCAGCAGCGTAGAGGGACTAGAACGTATCGCTCAGTTCTTC.

This clonotype has a count of ten or more. The V gene is TRBV20-1, the J gene TRBJ2-7, with a tentative D call TRBD1 (6 bases). The germline V gene encodes CDR1 DFQATT and CDR2 SNEGSKA (reference sequence). Deletions cut 4 bases from V and 7 bases from J, with 23 bases between. The CDR3 spans 15 residues. The CDR3 is CSANPTQGISREQYF. The DNA for the CDR3 is TGCAGTGCTAATCCGACACAGGGAATCTCGCGGGAGCAGTACTTC.

This clonotype was found a few times. The chain uses TRBV7-9 and TRBJ1-5, with TRBD1 matching over 7 bases. V shed 5 bases and J 5 bases; nucleotides not matched to a gene: 9. Germline V lookup: CDR1 SEHNR, CDR2 FQNEAQ (reference sequence). The CDR3 has 15 amino acids. The DNA of the CDR3 is TGTGCCAGCAGCCCCCACGGACAGGAAGATCAGCCCCAGCATTTT. This sequence encodes CASSPHGQEDQPQHF.

The J gene is TRBJ1-2, the V gene TRBV15; 10 nucleotides line up with TRBD1. Germline V lookup: CDR1 LNHNV, CDR2 YYDKDF (reference sequence). Germline trimming cut 2 bases from V and 7 bases from J; bases unmatched to any gene: 13. The CDR3 contains 17 residues. The CDR3 is CATSRPGTGDALAGYTF. The DNA of the CDR3 is TGTGCCACCAGCAGACCCGGGACAGGGGATGCTCTGGCTGGCTACACCTTC.

This chain links TRBV5-6 with TRBJ2-4; possible D gene TRBD2, 5 bases. Germline CDR1 and CDR2: SGHDT and YYEEEE. Trimming took off 0 bases at V and 0 bases at J, with 16 bases between the two ends. The CDR3 spans 18 residues. Written as DNA, the CDR3 is TGTGCCAGCAGCTTGGCGGAGCGGCTATTGCTAGCCAAAAACATTCAGTACTTC. Translating gives CASSLAERLLLAKNIQYF.

The chain carries TRBV6-1 and TRBJ1-2; D gene ambiguous. The V gene's germline CDR1 is MNHNS and CDR2 SASEGT. The germline V and J ends were trimmed by 10 bases and 8 bases, with 14 bases remaining between them. The CDR3 is 11 residues long. The CDR3 DNA reads TGTGCCACTCGGACGGACGGCGGCTACACCTTC. It translates to CATRTDGGYTF.

This clonotype has more than one count but fewer than ten. The chain links TRBV25-1 to TRBJ2-7, with D tentatively TRBD2 (5 bases). This CDR3 is built from 13 residues. The germline V gene has CDR1 MGHDK and CDR2 SYGVNS. Between the trimmed V and J ends, which lost 2 bases and 2 bases, there was a span of 7 bases. CDR3: CASSEGGPYEQYF. The CDR3 region has the DNA TGTGCCAGCAGTGAAGGAGGCCCCTACGAGCAGTACTTC.

There are a few counts of this clonotype. This sequence joins TRBV12-3 or TRBV12-4 and TRBJ2-1, with TRBD2 matching over 7 bases. CDR3 length: 19 amino acids. After removal of 4 bases from V and 8 bases from J, the junction contained 23 bases not matched to a gene. The CDR3 loop reads CASSSILQGGRAVVDEQFF. The CDR3 DNA reads as TGTGCCAGCAGTTCTATCCTTCAGGGTGGGAGGGCCGTCGTAGATGAGCAGTTCTTC.

This clonotype was picked up a small number of times. The V call is TRBV10-3, the J call TRBJ2-1, with 9 bases identical to TRBD2. The V gene end was trimmed by 2 bases and the J gene end by 0 bases; junction bases not matched to a gene: 14. Germline-derived CDR1 and CDR2 are ENHRY and SYGVKD. The CDR3 covers 20 residues. The DNA of the CDR3 is TGTGCCATCAGTGAGCCTCCAGAGCGGGGGGTATCAAGCTCCTACAATGAGCAGTTCTTC. Protein product: CAISEPPERGVSSSYNEQFF.

This clonotype came up many times. J is TRBJ2-7 and V is TRBV7-9, with 7 bases lining up with TRBD1. V shed 5 bases, J shed 5 bases, and the junction held 6 bases outside the gene matches. CDR1 and CDR2 (germline): SEHNR, FQNEAQ (reference sequence). The length of the CDR3 is 13 residues. The CDR3, as DNA: TGTGCCAGCAGCACGACAGGGAACCACGAGCAGTACTTC. Translated, it gives CASSTTGNHEQYF.

This clonotype was detected only a few times. The V and J genes are TRBV20-1 and TRBJ2-3; D gene ambiguous. Trimming took 3 bases from V and 4 from J, leaving 14 bases between them. This CDR3 has 14 residues. Germline V gene sequence: CDR1 DFQATT, CDR2 SNEGSKA (reference sequence). CDR3 sequence reads: CSASGATASDTQYF. The CDR3 DNA reads as TGCAGTGCTAGTGGCGCCACAGCGTCAGATACGCAGTATTTT.

This clonotype was seen a few times. Relative to the germline gene, one junction end is altered; a read error may explain this. V and J are TRBV20-1 and TRBJ2-1, with 11 positions matching TRBD2. Per germline, CDR1 DFQATT and CDR2 SNEGSKA (reference sequence). CDR3 size: 13 residues. The CDR3 reads CSARTSGVSLLIF. As DNA, the CDR3 is TGCAGTGCTAGGACTAGCGGGGTGAGCTTGTTAATCTTC.

DNA for the CDR3: TGTGCCAGCAGCGTATTTACAGGGCGGGCGAACACTGAAGCTTTCTTT. Translated: CASSVFTGRANTEAFF. This chain connects TRBV9 to TRBJ1-1, with D tentatively TRBD1 (6 bases). The CDR3 runs 16 residues. V lost 1 base to trimming and J lost 1 base, with 14 bases between them. Germline CDR1 reads SGDLS; CDR2 reads YYNGEE. The variable domain in full, completed from reference TRBV9 and TRBJ1-1, reads DSGVTQTPKHLITATGQRVTLRCSPRSGDLSVYWYQQSLDQGLQFLIQYYNGEERAKGNILERFSAQQFPDLHSELNLSSLELGDSALYFCASSVFTGRANTEAFFGQGTRLTVV.

The chain links TRBV12-3 or TRBV12-4 to TRBJ2-1; D may be TRBD1 or TRBD2 (5 bases each). The CDR3 is 18 amino acids. V was shortened by 11 bases and J by 8 bases, with 34 bases between the two germline ends. CDR3 protein: CAFSLAISRGLISDEQFF. In DNA, the CDR3 is TGTGCCTTCAGTTTAGCGATCTCAAGGGGTTTAATTTCTGATGAGCAGTTCTTC.

The chain has TRBV10-1 and TRBJ2-1; 8 bases map to TRBD1. V lost 3 bases, J lost 2 bases, and 0 bases stayed unmatched. CDR1 is WNHNN, CDR2 SYGVQD, per germline (reference sequence). This CDR3 has 14 amino acids. The chain's CDR3 is CASSDRGPYNEQFF. DNA of the CDR3: TGCGCCAGCAGTGACAGGGGGCCCTACAATGAGCAGTTCTTC.

The rearrangement links TRBV20-1 to TRBJ2-1, with TRBD2 matching over 8 bases. The CDR3 totals 15 residues. With V trimmed by 1 base and J by 7 bases, 9 bases remained unmatched. Germline loops: CDR1 DFQATT, CDR2 SNEGSKA (reference sequence). The CDR3 reads CSARADGGGLNEQFF. The CDR3, as DNA: TGCAGTGCTAGAGCCGACGGGGGGGGCCTGAATGAGCAGTTCTTC.

V gene TRBV2 combines with J gene TRBJ2-7; 7 nucleotides agree with TRBD2. V trimming: 4 bases; J trimming: 3 bases; junction bases outside the gene matches: 6. Germline V gene lookup returns CDR1 SNHLY and CDR2 FYNNEI. CDR3 length: 14 amino acids. The chain's CDR3 is CASSAGLELYEQYF. The CDR3, as DNA: TGTGCCAGCAGTGCCGGACTAGAACTCTACGAGCAGTACTTC.

This clonotype was seen a few times. V is TRBV4-3 and J is TRBJ1-2; D unresolved. V was clipped by 0 bases and J by 2 bases, with 13 bases between them. Germline V gene lookup returns CDR1 LGHNA and CDR2 YSLEER. The CDR3 length is 16 residues. The CDR3 sequence: CASSQEGRHLNYGYTF. CDR3 DNA: TGCGCCAGCAGCCAAGAGGGTCGGCACCTAAACTATGGCTACACCTTC.

The chain carries TRBV6-5 and TRBJ1-5; 7 bases fit TRBD1. After removal of 4 bases from V and 2 bases from J, the junction contained 5 bases not matched to a gene. Germline CDR1 is MNHEY and CDR2 is SVGAGI. The CDR3 sequence is 15 residues long. The CDR3 DNA reads TGTGCCAGCAGTTTCACAGGGGTTGGCAATCAGCCCCAGCATTTT. Protein sequence: CASSFTGVGNQPQHF.

V gene TRBV5-1 combines with J gene TRBJ2-2, with TRBD2 identical over 10 bases. CDR1 is SGHRS, CDR2 YFSETQ, per germline. The V segment lost 0 bases and the J segment 3 bases; nucleotides outside the gene matches: 11. The CDR3 covers 19 residues. The CDR3 region has the DNA TGCGCCAGCAGCTTGGCAGGACTAGCGGCTTTAACGGACACCGGGGAGCTGTTTTTT. Its translation: CASSLAGLAALTDTGELFF.